This T cell receptor beta chain stems from a study of cytomegalovirus exposure and HLA in healthy donors. General study points: Within an earlier analysis, most TCR beta V segments proved productive either about 90% or about 30% of the time. The authors listed 164 TCR beta chains as cytomegalovirus-associated.

On this clone itself: Its antigen is still unknown.

The J segment lost 5 bases and the V segment lost 5 bases, leaving 14 bases of the junction unmatched. Germline V gene data show CDR1 as SGHAT and CDR2 as FQNNGV. CDR3 size: 18 residues. PCR employed 60 Vbeta and 13 Jbeta primers. The assay was immunoSEQ multiplex PCR, and TCRdb's table has in-frame clones only and misses some. The sample lists tens of thousands of clones; roughly four fifths were seen once. This chain connects TRBV11-2 to TRBJ2-1, with TRBD2 identical over 11 bases. This clonotype originated in a man aged 50 or older in good health and CMV-seronegative. The sample comprised PBMCs. The CDR3 protein is CASSPALFLAGGNNEQFF. The CDR3 bases are TGTGCCAGCAGCCCTGCCCTCTTCCTAGCGGGGGGTAACAATGAGCAGTTCTTC.